This T cell receptor beta chain derives from a study of blood T cell repertoires in COVID-19. Study overall: Acute and convalescent COVID-19 specimens originated in the United States, Italy and Spain. From T cells, B-cell-depleted T cells, or PBMCs came the material, which was cDNA or gDNA.

The CDR3 loop spans 14 amino acids. With V trimmed by 6 bases and J by 10 bases, 13 bases remained unmatched. CDR1 is SNHLY and CDR2 is FYNNEI in the germline V gene. Under the authors' procedure: Reference gene primers were amplified, and this amplification served to estimate nucleated cell counts. Sequencing was performed with immunoSEQ multiplex PCR; in TCRdb, only in-frame clones are kept and a portion is missing. V and J calls and clone size are those listed in that table; D and trimming were worked out from the DNA. The sample shows roughly 200,000 clones, 80% to 90% of them seen only once. This rearrangement joins TRBV2 to TRBJ1-1, with 8 bases lining up with TRBD1. Sequencing was carried out using peripheral blood. The clonotype comes from a woman of 80 years or more with acute or convalescent COVID-19. The CDR3 is CASSKGSDRVAAFF. CDR3 in DNA: TGTGCCAGCAGCAAAGGTTCGGACAGGGTCGCAGCTTTCTTT.